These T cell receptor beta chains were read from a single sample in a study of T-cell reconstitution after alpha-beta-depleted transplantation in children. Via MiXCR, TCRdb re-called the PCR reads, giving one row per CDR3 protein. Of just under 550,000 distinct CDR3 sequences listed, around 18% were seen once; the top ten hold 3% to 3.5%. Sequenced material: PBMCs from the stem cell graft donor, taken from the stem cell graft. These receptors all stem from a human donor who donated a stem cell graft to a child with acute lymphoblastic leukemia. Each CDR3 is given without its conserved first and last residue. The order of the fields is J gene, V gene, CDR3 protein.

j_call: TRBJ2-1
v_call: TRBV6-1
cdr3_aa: ASSHASGVGNEQF

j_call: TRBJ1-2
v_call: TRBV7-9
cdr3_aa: ASSPGDRINYGYT

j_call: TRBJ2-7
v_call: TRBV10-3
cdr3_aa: AISESEPRYYEQY

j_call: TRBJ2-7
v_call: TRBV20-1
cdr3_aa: SARDSERESQEQY

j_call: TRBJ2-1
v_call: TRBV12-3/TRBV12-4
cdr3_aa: ASSPGLARYNEQF

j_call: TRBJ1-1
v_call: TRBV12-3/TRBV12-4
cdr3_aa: ASSRQGAMNTEAF

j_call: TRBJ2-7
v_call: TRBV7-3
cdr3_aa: ASSLSGRSAEQY

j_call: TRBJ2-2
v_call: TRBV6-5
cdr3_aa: ASSYSMSLAGITGELF

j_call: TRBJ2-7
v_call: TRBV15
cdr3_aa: ATSRDFGASVA

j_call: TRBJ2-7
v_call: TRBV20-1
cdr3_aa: SALGLSNSYEQY

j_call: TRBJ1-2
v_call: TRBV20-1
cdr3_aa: SARANRGRGYGYT

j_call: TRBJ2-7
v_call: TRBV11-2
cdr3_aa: ASSFWQGTYEQY

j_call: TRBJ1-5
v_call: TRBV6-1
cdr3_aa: ASSEAQGEVNQPQH

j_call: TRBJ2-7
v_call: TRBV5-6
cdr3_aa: ASSLDRRFYEQY

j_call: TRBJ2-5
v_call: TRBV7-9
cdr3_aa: ASSLGWAAKETQY

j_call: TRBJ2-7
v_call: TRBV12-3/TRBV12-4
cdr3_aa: ASSDRDYYEQY

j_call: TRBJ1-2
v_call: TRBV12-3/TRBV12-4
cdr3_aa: ASSSYSRLAGYT

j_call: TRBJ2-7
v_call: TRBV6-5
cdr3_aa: ASSYDSGRYEQY

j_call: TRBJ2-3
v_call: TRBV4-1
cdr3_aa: ASSQEMEDTPSTDTQY

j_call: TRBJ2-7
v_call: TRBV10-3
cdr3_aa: AISDLVAYEQY

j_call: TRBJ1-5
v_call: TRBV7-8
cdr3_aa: ASSLAGTVNQPQH

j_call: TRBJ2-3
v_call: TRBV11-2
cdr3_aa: ASSWQGAGDTQY

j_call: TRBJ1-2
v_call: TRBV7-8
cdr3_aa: ASTLTGARANYGYT

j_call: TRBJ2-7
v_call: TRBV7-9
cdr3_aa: ASSPPGGVHEQY

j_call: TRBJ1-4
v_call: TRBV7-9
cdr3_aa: ASSEAGGKEKLF

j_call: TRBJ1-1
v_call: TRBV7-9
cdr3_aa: ATGLPQNTEAF

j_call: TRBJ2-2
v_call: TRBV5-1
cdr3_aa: ASSLAWGVAGTGELF

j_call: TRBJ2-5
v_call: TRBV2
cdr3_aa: ASTPSWTSKETQY

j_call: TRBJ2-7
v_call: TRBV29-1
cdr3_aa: SVGRGRRALEQY

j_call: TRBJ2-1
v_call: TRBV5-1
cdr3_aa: ASTQGVEQF

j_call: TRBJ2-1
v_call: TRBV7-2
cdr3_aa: ASSPGTDKPSYNEQF

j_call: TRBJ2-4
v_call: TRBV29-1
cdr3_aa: SIRTGTGVSAKNIQY

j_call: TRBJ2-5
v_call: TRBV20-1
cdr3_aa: SARDAHGWETQY

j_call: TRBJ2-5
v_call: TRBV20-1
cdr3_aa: SARDPSTANQETQY

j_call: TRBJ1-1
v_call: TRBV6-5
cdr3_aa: ASSYYGRNTEAF

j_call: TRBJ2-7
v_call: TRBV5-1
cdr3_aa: ASSLTGPTYEQY

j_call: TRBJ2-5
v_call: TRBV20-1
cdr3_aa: SARDPPSGKETQY

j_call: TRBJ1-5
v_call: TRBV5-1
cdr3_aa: ASTLSHEPQH

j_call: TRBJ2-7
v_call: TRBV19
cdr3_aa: ASSMGQPYEQY

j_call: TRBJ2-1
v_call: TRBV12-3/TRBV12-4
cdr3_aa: ASSLSAGRNNEQF

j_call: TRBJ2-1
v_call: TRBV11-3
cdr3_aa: ASGLSSYNEQF

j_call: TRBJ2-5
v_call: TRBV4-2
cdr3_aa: ASSQRTKGETQY

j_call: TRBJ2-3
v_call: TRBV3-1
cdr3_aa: ASSQDGLAGEWDTDTQY

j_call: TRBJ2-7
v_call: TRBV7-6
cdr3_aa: ASSLTGNGNEQY

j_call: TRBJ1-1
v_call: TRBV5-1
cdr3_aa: ASSWTEDMNTEAF

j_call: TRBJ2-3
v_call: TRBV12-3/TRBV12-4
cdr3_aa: ASSHPGRTDTQY

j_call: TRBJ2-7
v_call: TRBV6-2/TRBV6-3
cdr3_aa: ASGLMDNYEQY

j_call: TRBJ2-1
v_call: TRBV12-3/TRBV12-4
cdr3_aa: ASSLKLAHSYNEQF

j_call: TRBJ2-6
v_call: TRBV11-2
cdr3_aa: ASSLGYKIPRSGANVLT

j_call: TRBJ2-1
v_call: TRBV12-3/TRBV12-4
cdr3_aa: ASRVTGANEQF

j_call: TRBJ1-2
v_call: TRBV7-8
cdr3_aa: ASSPRTGKGYT

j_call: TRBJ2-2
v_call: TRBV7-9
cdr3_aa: ASSLAARANTGELF

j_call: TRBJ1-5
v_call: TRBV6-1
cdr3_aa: ASSEALLGGAQPQH